These T cell receptor beta chains were read from a single sample in a study of blood T cell repertoires in COVID-19. Assay: immunoSEQ multiplex PCR; the TCRdb copy retains only in-frame clones and omits some. The sample yields approximately 70,000 clones, more than 85% seen once. Sequenced input: peripheral blood. Receptors were obtained from a human donor with active COVID-19. The donor label of this sample is uncertain. Both conserved end residues are part of each CDR3. The D gene is left open where the match is weak. Some rows have no size entry. The others give once, few or many, or a class for an expanded clone.

clone_size: once
v_call: TRBV5-4
j_call: TRBJ2-3
d_call: TRBD2
cdr3_nt: TGTGCCAGCAGCACGACTAGCGGGAGCCCAGATACGCAGTATTTT
cdr3_aa: CASSTTSGSPDTQYF

clone_size: -
v_call: TRBV10-3
j_call: TRBJ2-1
d_call: TRBD2
cdr3_nt: TGTGCCATCAGTGCTTCTAGCGGGAGAACCAATGAGCAGTTCTTC
cdr3_aa: CAISASSGRTNEQFF

clone_size: -
v_call: TRBV10-1
j_call: TRBJ2-1
d_call: TRBD2
cdr3_nt: TGCGCCAGCAGTGAAGGACTAGCGAATGAGCAGTTCTTC
cdr3_aa: CASSEGLANEQFF

clone_size: -
v_call: TRBV7-2
j_call: TRBJ2-5
d_call: TRBD2
cdr3_nt: TGTGCCAGCAGCTTCTTCACTAGCGGAACGAAAGAGACCCAGTACTTC
cdr3_aa: CASSFFTSGTKETQYF

clone_size: -
v_call: TRBV28
j_call: TRBJ2-1
d_call: -
cdr3_nt: TGTGCCAGCAGTTATGGAATTACCCGGGACACCCGAAGGGATCAGTTCTTC
cdr3_aa: CASSYGITRDTRRDQFF

clone_size: -
v_call: TRBV6-5
j_call: TRBJ2-5
d_call: -
cdr3_nt: TGTGCCAGCAGTTTCCAGGGGCGCGTAGTAGAGACCCAGTACTTC
cdr3_aa: CASSFQGRVVETQYF

clone_size: -
v_call: TRBV20-1
j_call: TRBJ2-7
d_call: -
cdr3_nt: TGCAGTGCTCTCCAGGGTCACGAGCAGTACTTC
cdr3_aa: CSALQGHEQYF

clone_size: -
v_call: TRBV15
j_call: TRBJ1-2
d_call: TRBD1
cdr3_nt: TGTGCCACCAGCAGAGATAGGGGGACAGGTACCTATGGCTACACCTTC
cdr3_aa: CATSRDRGTGTYGYTF

clone_size: -
v_call: TRBV24-1
j_call: TRBJ2-3
d_call: TRBD2
cdr3_nt: TGTGCCACCAGTGATCCGCTAGCGGGAGGAGTAGATACGCAGTATTTT
cdr3_aa: CATSDPLAGGVDTQYF

clone_size: -
v_call: TRBV25-1
j_call: TRBJ2-1
d_call: TRBD1
cdr3_nt: TGTGCCAGCCGAATAACAGGGGGGACAGTCAAGGAGCAGTTCTTC
cdr3_aa: CASRITGGTVKEQFF